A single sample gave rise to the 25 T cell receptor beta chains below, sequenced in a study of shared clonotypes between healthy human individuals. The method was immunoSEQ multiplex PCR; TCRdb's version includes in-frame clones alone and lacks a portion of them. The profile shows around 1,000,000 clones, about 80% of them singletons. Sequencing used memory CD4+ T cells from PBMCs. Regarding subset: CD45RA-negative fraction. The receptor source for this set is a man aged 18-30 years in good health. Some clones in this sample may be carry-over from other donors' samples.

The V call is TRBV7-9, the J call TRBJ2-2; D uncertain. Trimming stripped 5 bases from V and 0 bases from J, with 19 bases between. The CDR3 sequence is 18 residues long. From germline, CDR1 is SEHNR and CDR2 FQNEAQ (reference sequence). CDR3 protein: CASSRLTARRTNTGELFF. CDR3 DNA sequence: TGTGCCAGCAGCCGGCTGACGGCCCGGCGGACGAACACCGGGGAGCTGTTTTTT.

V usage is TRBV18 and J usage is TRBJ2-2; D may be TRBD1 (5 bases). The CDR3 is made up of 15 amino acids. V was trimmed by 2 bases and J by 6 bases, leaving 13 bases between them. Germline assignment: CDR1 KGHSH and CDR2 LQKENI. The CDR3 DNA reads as TGTGCCAGCTCACCAACCCAGGGATCTCCCGGGGAGCTGTTTTTT. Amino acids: CASSPTQGSPGELFF.

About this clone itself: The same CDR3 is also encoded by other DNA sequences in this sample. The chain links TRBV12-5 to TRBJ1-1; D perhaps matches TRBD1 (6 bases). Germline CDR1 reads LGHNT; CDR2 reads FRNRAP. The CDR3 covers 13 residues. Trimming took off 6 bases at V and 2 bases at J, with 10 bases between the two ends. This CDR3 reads CASGLGGNTEAFF. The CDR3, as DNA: TGTGCTAGTGGCCTAGGGGGAAACACTGAAGCTTTCTTT.

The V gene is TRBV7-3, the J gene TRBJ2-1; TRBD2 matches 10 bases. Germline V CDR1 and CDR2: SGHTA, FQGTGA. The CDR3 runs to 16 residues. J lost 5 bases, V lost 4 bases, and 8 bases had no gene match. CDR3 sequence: CASSYRAGGLNNEQFF. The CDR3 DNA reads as TGTGCCAGCAGCTACCGAGCGGGAGGGCTAAACAATGAGCAGTTCTTC.

CDR3 in DNA: TGTGCCAGCAGTGAGTTTTATTCGCCGGGACTAGTTGAGACCCAGTACTTC. Translated, it gives CASSEFYSPGLVETQYF. V and J are TRBV25-1 and TRBJ2-5; 8 bases match TRBD2. The CDR3 runs 17 residues. V was pared by 3 bases and J by 5 bases, with 14 bases of the junction left unmatched. The V gene's germline CDR1 is MGHDK and CDR2 SYGVNS.

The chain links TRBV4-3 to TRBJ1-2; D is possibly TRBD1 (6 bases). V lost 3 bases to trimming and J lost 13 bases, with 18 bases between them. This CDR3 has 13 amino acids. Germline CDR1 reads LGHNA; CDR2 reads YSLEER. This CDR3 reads CASSQTTQGSGTF. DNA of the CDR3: TGCGCCAGCAGCCAGACAACACAGGGATCTGGCACCTTC.

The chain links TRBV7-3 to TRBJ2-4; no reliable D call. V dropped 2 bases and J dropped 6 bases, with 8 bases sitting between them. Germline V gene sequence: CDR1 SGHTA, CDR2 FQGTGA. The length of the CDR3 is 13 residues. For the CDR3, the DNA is TGTGCCAGCAGCTTACAGGACGGAAACATTCAGTACTTC. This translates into CASSLQDGNIQYF. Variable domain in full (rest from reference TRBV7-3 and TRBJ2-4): GAGVSQTPSNKVTEKGKYVELRCDPISGHTALYWYRQSLGQGPEFLIYFQGTGAADDSGLPNDRFFAVRPEGSVSTLKIQRTERGDSAVYLCASSLQDGNIQYFGAGTRLSVL.

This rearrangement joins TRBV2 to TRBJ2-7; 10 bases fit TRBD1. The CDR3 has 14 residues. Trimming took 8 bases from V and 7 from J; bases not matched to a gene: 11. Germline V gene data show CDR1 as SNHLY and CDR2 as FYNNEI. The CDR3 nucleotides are TGTGCCAGCCGGGGACAGGGGCTTGGTTGGGAGCAGTACTTC. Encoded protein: CASRGQGLGWEQYF.

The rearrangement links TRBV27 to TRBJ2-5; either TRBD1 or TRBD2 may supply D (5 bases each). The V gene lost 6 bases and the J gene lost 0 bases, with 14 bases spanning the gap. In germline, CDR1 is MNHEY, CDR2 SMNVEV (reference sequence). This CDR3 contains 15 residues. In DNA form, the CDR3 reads TGTGCCAGCAGCCGGGGCAGATTCAACCAAGAGACCCAGTACTTC. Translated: CASSRGRFNQETQYF.

This CDR3 is CASSERGTTYEQYF. Here the CDR3 DNA reads TGTGCCAGCAGCGAGAGGGGGACCACCTACGAGCAGTACTTC. The rearrangement joins TRBV6-1 to TRBJ2-7; D is perhaps TRBD1 (6 bases). Germline V gene data show CDR1 as MNHNS and CDR2 as SASEGT. Trimming removed 6 bases from V and 2 bases from J, with 14 bases in between. The CDR3 is 14 residues long.

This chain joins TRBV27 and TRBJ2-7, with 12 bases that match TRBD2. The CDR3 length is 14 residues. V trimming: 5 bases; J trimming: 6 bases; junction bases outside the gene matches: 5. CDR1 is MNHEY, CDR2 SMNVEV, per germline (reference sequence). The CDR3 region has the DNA TGTGCCAGCAGTCGTCGACTAGCGGGAGCCGAGCAGTACTTC. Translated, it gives CASSRRLAGAEQYF.

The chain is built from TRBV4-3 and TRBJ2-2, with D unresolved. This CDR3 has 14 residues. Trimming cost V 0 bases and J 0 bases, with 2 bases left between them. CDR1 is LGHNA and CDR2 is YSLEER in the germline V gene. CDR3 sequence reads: CASSQDPNTGELFF. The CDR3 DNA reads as TGCGCCAGCAGCCAAGACCCGAACACCGGGGAGCTGTTTTTT.

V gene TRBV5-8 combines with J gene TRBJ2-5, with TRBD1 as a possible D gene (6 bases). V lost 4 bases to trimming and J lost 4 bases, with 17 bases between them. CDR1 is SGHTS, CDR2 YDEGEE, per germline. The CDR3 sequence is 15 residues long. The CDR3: CASSHGTGSRETQYF. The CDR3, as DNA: TGTGCCAGCAGCCACGGAACAGGGTCTAGAGAGACCCAGTACTTC.

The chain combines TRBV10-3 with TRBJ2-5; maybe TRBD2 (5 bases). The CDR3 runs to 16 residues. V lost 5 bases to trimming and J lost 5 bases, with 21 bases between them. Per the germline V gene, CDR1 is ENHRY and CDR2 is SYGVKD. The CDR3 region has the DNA TGTGCCATCAGTCCCGGCCTCGTTACTAGTCTGGAGACCCAGTACTTC. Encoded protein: CAISPGLVTSLETQYF.

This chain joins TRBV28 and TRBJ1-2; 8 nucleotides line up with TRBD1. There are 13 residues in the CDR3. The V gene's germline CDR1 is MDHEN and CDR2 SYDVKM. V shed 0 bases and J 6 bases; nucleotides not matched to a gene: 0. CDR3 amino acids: CASSLWTGDGYTF. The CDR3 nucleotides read TGTGCCAGCAGTTTATGGACAGGGGATGGCTACACCTTC.

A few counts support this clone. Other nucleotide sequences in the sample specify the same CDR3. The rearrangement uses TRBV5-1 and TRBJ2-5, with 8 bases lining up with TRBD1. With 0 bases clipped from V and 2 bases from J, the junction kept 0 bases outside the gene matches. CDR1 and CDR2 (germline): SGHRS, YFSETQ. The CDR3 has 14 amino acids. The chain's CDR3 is CASSLGQGQETQYF. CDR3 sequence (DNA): TGCGCCAGCAGCTTGGGACAGGGGCAAGAGACCCAGTACTTC.

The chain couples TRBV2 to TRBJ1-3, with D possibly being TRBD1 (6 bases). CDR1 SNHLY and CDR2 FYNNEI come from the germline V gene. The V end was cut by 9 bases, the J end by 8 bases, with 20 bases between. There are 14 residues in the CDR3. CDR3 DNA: TGTGCCAGTCGTAACAGGGTTCCAGGAGACACCATATATTTT. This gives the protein CASRNRVPGDTIYF.

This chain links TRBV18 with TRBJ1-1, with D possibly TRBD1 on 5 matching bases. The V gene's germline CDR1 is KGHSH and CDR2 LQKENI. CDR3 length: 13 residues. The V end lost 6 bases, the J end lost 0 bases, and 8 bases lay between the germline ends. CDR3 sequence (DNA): TGTGCCAGCTCCCAGGACATGAACACTGAAGCTTTCTTT. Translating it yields CASSQDMNTEAFF.

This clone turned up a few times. CDR3 loop: CASSERRGLSNQPQHF. CDR3 DNA: TGTGCCAGCAGTGAACGTCGAGGACTGAGCAATCAGCCCCAGCATTTT. The J gene is TRBJ1-5, the V gene TRBV6-1; D remains ambiguous. The CDR3 is 16 residues long. V lost 2 bases and J lost 1, with 12 bases in between. In germline, CDR1 is MNHNS, CDR2 SASEGT.

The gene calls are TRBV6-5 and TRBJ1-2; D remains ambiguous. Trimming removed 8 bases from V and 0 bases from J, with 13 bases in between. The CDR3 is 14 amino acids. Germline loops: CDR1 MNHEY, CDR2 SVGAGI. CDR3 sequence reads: CASSLTRTNYGYTF. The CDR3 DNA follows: TGTGCCAGCTCCCTGACCCGTACTAACTATGGCTACACCTTC.

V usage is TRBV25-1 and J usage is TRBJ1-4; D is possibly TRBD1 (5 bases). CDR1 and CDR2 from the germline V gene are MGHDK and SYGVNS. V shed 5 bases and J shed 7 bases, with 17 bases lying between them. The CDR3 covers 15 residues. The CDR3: CASSRSAGQGEKLFF. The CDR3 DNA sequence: TGTGCCAGCAGTCGGTCCGCGGGGCAGGGTGAAAAACTGTTTTTT.

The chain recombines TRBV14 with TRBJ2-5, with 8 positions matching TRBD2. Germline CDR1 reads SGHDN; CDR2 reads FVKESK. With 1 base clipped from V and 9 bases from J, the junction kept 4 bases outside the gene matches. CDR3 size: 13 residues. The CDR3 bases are TGTGCCAGCAGCCAAGGGTCCGGGGGGGCCCAGTACTTC. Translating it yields CASSQGSGGAQYF.

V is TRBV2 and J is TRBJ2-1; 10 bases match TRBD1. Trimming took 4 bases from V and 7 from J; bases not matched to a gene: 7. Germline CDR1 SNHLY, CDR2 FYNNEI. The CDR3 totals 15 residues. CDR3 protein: CASSGRRTGGNEQFF. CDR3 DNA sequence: TGTGCCAGCAGTGGCCGCCGGACAGGGGGGAATGAGCAGTTCTTC. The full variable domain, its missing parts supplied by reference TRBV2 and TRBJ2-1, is EPEVTQTPSHQVTQMGQEVILRCVPISNHLYFYWYRQILGQKVEFLVSFYNNEISEKSEIFDDQFSVERPDGSNFTLKIRSTKLEDSAMYFCASSGRRTGGNEQFFGPGTRLTVL.

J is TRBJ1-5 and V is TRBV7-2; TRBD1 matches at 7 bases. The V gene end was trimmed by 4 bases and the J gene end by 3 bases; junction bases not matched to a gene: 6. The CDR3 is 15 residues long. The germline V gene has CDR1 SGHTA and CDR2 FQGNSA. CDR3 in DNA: TGTGCCAGCAGCTGGGACAGTACGAACAATCAGCCCCAGCATTTT. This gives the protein CASSWDSTNNQPQHF.

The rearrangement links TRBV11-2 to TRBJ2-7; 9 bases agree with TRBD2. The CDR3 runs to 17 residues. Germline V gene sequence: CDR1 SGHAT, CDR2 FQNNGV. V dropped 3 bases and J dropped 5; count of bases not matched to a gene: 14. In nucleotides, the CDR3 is TGTGCCAGCAGCTTGGCCCCATTTCGGGCGGGAGGGGACGAGCAGTACTTC. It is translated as CASSLAPFRAGGDEQYF.